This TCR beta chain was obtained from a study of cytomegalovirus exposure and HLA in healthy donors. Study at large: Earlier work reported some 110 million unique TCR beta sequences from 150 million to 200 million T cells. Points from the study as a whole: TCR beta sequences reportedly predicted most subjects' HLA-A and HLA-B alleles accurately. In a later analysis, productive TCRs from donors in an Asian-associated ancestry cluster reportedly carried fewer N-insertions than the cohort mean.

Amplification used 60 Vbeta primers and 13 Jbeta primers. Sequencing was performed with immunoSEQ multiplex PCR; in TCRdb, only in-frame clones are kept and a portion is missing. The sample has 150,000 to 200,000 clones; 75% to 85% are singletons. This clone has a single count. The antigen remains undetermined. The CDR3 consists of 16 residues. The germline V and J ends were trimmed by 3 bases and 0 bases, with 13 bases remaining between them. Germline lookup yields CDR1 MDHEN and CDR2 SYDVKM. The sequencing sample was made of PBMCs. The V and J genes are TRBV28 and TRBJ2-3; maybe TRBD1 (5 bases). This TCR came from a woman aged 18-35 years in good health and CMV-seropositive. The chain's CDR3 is CASSLEGDASTDTQYF. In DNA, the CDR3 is TGTGCCAGCAGTTTGGAAGGGGATGCCAGCACAGATACGCAGTATTTT.